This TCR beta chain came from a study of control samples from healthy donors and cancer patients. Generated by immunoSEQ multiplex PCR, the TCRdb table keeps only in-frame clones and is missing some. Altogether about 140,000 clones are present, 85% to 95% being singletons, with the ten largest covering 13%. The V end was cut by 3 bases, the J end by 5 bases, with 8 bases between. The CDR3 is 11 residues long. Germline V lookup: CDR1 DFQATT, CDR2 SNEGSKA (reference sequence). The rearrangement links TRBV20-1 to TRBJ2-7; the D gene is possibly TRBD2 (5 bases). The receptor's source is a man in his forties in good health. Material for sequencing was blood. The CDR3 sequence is CSARSGDEQYF. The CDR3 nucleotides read TGCAGTGCTAGGTCCGGGGACGAGCAGTACTTC.